This TCR beta chain was documented in a study of T cells in Graves' hyperthyroidism and ophthalmopathy. This clonotype was counted at least ten times. From RNA transcripts, TCR beta CDR3 regions were amplified. Using the HTBI primer set, a first-round RT-PCR was run on the TCR CDR3. TCRdb reprocessed the multiplex PCR reads via MiXCR and lists one record per CDR3 protein. The table shows 300,000 to 450,000 distinct CDR3 sequences, with more than 14% occurring only once. The J segment lost 4 bases and the V segment lost 0 bases, leaving 17 bases of the junction unmatched. This CDR3 has 20 residues. Looked up from germline, CDR1 is DFQATT and CDR2 is SNEGSKA (reference sequence).

The chain uses TRBV20-1 and TRBJ2-1; 11 positions match TRBD2. This receptor was identified in a woman aged 25 to 45 with Graves' ophthalmopathy. The source material was blood. CDR3 in amino acids: CSARDVLWLAGGQTYNEQFF. The CDR3 nucleotides read TGCAGTGCTAGAGACGTACTCTGGCTAGCGGGGGGCCAAACATACAATGAGCAGTTCTTC.